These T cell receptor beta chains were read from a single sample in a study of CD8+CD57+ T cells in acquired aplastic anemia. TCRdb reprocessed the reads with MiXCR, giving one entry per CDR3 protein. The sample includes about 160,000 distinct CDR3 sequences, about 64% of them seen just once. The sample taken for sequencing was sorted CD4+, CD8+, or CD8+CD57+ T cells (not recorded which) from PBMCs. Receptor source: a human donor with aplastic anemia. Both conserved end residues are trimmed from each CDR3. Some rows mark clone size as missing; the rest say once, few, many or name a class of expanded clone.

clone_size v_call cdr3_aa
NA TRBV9 ASSVGVDRATGGLF
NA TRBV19 ASSDRTQEAQY
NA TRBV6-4 ASSEADNQPQY
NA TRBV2 ASSLKAGSPLH
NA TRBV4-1 ASSARTDQETQY
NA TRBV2 ASTTGPHGELF
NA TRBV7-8 ASSLLD
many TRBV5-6 ASSSFWGAGGYT
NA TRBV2 ASSEALLGLADNEQF
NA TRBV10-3 AIRGDRASYEQY
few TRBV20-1 SASARVSSYEQY
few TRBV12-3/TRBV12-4 ASSSTVAF
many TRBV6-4 ASSDSIGGDTQY
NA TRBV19 ASSTGGDSGVNEQF
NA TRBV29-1 SVEENTEAF
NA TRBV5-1 ASSTGGGGGSYNEQF
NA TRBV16 ASSQDRSPSPLH
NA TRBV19 ASSIGLYSYEQY
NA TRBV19 ASSIPGQGYYGYT
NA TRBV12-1 ASSFRTSSYNEQF
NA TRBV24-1 ATSAGGYGYT
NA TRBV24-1 ATSDEQGEDDTQY
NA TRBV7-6 ASSLRDRGDYGYT
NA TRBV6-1 ASSRDSGTTISGANVLT
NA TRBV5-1 ASSLTYRTLYEQY
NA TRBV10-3 ATGGGRSNEQF
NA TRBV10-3 AIRRDGNNEQF
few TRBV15 ATSRDSASGADAGELF
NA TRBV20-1 SASRGSNEKLF
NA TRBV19 ATSGTGYQPQR
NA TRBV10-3 AISVVQSNQPQH
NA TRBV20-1 SARGQGEAHNEQF
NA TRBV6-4 ASSSTSGGGVEQY
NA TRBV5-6 ATASGSEQY
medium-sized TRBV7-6 ASSSLQGALEYEQY
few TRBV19 ASSGRQLNTYGYT
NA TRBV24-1 ATSDLPSIRAPIGTQY
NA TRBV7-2 ASSTRDLSGNTIY
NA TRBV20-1 SASREVNTEAF
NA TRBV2 ASSLIRGNEQF
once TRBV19 ASSVPGYNEQF
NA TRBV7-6 ASSLDPLQRMNTEAF
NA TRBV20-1 SAKGLAGTYEQY
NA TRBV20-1 SARAGTPNQPQH
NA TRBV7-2 ASSLAGGNTGELF
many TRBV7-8 ASSLVGGISYTGELF
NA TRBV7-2 ASSFDINYGYT
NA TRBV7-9 ASSPNNSPLH
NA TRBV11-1 ASSSQGLGYEQY
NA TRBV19 ASSIDGGPMETQY
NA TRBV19 ASSMRGQPQH
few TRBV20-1 SASLRTGGAETQY
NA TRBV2 ASGTPGGYNSPLH
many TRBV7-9 ASSPWWERGTGELF
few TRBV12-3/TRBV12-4 ASTYGGSPLH
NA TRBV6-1 ASSKSAEWDTEAF
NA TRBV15 ATSPTASGYEQY
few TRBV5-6 ASSFRQGLNEKLF